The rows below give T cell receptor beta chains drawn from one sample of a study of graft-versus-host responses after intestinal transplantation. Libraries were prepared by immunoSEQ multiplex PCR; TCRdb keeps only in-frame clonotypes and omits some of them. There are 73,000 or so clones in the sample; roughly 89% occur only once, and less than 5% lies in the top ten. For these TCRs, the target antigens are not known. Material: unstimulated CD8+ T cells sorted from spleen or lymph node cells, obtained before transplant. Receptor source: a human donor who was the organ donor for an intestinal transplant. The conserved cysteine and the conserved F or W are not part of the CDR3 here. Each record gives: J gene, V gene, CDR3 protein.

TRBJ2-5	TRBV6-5	ASSYPSGGAETQY
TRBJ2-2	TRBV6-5	ASSAREAGELF
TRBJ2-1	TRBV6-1	ASSARLAGGPSEQF
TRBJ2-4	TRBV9	ASSGRGTENIQY
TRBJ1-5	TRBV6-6	ASNTNSYSNQPQH
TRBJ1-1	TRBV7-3	ASSAGAGSSEAF
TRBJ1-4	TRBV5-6	ASSRLDGGEKLF
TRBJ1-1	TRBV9	ASSVWTGAEAF
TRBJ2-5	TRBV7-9	ASSPAGTSGGNHQETQY
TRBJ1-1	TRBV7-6	ASSGRQGENTEAF
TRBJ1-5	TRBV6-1	ASSEVGSGYRTQPQH
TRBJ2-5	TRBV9	ASSISGGAGETQY
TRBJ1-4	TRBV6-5	ASSSGTGDEKLF
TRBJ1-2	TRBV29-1	SVEVQRQGVLGYT
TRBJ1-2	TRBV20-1	SAYRGHGYT
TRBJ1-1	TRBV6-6	ASSSRTGGKDTEAF
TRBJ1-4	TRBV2	ASIGQIATNEKLF
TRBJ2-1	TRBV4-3	ASSQDTAGDLLDEQF
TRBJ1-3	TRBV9	ASSVEHTDSGNTIY
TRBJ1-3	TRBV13	ASSLMQDLGNTIY
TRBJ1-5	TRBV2	ASGTSTGVNQPQH
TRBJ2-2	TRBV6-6	ASSRGDPITGELF
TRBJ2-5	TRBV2	ASSEMEGAQETQY
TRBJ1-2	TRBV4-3	ASSQDPRTRTESNYGYT
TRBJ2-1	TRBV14	ASALGRVGNEQF
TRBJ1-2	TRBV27	ASSPYDIDRDGGYT